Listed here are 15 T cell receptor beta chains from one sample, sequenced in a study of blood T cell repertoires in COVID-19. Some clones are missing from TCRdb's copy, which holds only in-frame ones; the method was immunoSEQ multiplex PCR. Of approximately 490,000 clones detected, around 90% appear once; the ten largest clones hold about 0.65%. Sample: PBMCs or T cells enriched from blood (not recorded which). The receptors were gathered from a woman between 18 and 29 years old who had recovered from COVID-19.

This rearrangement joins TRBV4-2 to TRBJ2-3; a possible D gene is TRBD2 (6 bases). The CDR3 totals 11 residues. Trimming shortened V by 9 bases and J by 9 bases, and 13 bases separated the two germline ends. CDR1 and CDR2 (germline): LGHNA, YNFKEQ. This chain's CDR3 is CASGRDETQYF. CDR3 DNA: TGTGCCAGTGGGCGGGATGAGACGCAGTATTTT.

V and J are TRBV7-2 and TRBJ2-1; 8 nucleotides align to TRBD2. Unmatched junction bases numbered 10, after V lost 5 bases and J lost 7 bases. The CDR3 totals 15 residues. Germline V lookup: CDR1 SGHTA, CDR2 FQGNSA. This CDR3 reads CASSRSGVGSNEQFF. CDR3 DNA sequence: TGTGCCAGCAGCCGTAGCGGGGTAGGGAGTAATGAGCAGTTCTTC.

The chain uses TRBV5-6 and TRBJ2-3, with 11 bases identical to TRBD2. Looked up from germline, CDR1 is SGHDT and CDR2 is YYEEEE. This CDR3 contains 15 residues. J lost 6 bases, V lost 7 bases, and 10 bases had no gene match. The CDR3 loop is CASFELAGDFDTQYF. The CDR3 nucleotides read TGTGCCAGCTTTGAACTAGCGGGGGATTTCGATACGCAGTATTTT. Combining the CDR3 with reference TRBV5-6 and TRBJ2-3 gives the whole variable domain DAGVTQSPTHLIKTRGQQVTLRCSPKSGHDTVSWYQQALGQGPQFIFQYYEEEERQRGNFPDRFSGHQFPNYSSELNVNALLLGDSALYLCASFELAGDFDTQYFGPGTRLTVL.

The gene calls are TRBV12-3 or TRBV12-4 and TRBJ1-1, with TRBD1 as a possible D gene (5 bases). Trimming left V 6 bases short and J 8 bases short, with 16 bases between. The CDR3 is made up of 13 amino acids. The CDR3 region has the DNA TGTGCCAGCAGCCCTCCTGGGGCAGGGGAAGCTTTCTTT. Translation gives CASSPPGAGEAFF.

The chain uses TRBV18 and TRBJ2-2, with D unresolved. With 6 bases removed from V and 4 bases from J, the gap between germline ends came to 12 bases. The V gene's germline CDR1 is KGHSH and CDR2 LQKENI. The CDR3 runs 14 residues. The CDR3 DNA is TGTGCCAGCTCCCCATCTCCGGGCACCGGGGAGCTGTTTTTT. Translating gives CASSPSPGTGELFF.

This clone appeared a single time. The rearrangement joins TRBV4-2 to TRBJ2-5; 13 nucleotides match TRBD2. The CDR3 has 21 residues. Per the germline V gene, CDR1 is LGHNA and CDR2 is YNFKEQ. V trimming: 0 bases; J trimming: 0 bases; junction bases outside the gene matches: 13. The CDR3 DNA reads TGTGCCAGCAGCCAAGATAGTAGAGCGCCAGGGACTAGCGGGAACCAAGAGACCCAGTACTTC. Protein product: CASSQDSRAPGTSGNQETQYF.

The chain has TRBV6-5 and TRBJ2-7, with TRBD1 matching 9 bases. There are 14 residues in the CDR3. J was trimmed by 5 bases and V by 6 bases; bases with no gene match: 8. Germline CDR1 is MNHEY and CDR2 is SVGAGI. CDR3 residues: CASSAGTGSHEQYF. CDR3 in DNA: TGTGCCAGCAGCGCCGGGACAGGGAGCCACGAGCAGTACTTC.

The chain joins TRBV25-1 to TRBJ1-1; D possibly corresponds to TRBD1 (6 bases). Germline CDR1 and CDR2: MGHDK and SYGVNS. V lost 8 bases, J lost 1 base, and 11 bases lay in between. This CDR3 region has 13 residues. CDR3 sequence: CASLQGSNTEAFF. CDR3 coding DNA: TGTGCCAGCCTACAGGGATCGAACACTGAAGCTTTCTTT.

The CDR3 loop is CASSVTQGVDGYTF. As DNA, the CDR3 is TGTGCCAGCAGCGTAACTCAAGGGGTCGATGGCTACACCTTC. The chain has TRBV9 and TRBJ1-2, with D possibly being TRBD1 (5 bases). Looked up from germline, CDR1 is SGDLS and CDR2 is YYNGEE. The CDR3 is 14 residues long. V was cut by 1 base and J by 6 bases, with 13 bases left in between.

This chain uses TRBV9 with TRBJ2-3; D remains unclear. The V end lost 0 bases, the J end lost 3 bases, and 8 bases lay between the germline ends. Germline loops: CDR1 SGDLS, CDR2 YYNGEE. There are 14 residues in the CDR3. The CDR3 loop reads CASSVVAETDTQYF. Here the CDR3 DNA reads TGTGCCAGCAGCGTAGTTGCAGAAACAGATACGCAGTATTTT.

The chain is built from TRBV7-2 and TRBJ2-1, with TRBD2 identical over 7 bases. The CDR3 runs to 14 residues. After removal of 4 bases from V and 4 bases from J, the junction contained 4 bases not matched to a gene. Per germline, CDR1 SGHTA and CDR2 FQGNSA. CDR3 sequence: CASSSGLPYNEQFF. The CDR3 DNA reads TGTGCCAGCAGCTCGGGACTACCGTACAATGAGCAGTTCTTC.

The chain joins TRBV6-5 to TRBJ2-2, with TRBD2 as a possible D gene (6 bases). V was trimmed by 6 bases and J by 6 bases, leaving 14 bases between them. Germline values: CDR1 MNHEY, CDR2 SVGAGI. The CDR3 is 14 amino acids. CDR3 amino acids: CASSLARGAGELFF. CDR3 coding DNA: TGTGCCAGCAGCCTCGCGCGCGGGGCCGGGGAGCTGTTTTTT.

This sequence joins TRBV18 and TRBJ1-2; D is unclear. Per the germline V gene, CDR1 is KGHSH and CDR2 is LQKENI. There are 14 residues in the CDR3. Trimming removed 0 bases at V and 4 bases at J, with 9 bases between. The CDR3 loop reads CASSPPGRLYGYTF. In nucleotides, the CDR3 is TGTGCCAGCTCACCACCGGGCAGGCTCTATGGCTACACCTTC.

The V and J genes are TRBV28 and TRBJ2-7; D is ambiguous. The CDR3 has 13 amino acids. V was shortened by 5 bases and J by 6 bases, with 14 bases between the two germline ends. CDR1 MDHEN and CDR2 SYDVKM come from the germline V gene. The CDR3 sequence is CASSNPSTGEQYF. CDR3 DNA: TGTGCCAGCAGTAACCCCTCTACGGGCGAGCAGTACTTC.

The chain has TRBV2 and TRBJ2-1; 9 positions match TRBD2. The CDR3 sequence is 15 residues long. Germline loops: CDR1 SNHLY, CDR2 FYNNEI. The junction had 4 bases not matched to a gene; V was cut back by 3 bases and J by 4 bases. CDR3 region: CASSEAGGQYNEQFF. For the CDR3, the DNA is TGTGCCAGCAGTGAGGCGGGGGGGCAGTACAATGAGCAGTTCTTC.